This T cell receptor (beta chain) was captured by sequencing in a study of blood T cell repertoires in COVID-19. Turning to the study itself: Italy, Spain and the United States were the sources of the convalescent and acute COVID-19 samples.

The V segment lost 2 bases and the J segment 7 bases; nucleotides outside the gene matches: 4. The CDR3 contains 14 residues. Germline V lookup: CDR1 SNHLY, CDR2 FYNNEI. This clone was observed a handful of times. Sequenced by immunoSEQ multiplex PCR; TCRdb stores in-frame clones only, minus some. The data hold around 140,000 clones, with roughly 84% observed a single time. Source material: peripheral blood. J is TRBJ1-5 and V is TRBV2; TRBD1 agrees at 8 bases. The clonotype comes from a human donor in a cohort sampled during active COVID-19. The CDR3 sequence is CASSEQGAGQPQHF. The CDR3 DNA sequence: TGTGCCAGCAGTGAACAGGGGGCGGGCCAGCCCCAGCATTTT.